Given below is one TCR beta chain in context. Its antigen is still unknown. The record originates from a study of shared clonotypes between healthy human individuals. Whole-study findings and limits: Relative to their counterparts shared across all four donors, non-shared clonotypes exhibited diminished generation probabilities. In the sorted subsets, rarefaction showed sequencing was incomplete despite large depth.

Only in-frame clones appear in the TCRdb table, and some are missing; sequencing was by immunoSEQ multiplex PCR. The sample lists around 1.9 million clones; about 93% were seen once. CD45RO negativity and positive selection for CCR7 defined naive CD8 cells, a population that excluded terminally differentiated effector memory CD45RA+ cells. Nashville, Tennessee was home to all donors, each a Caucasian adult. This CDR3 comprises 12 residues. The V gene's germline CDR1 is ENHRY and CDR2 SYGVKD. The V gene lost 3 bases and the J gene lost 7 bases, with 9 bases spanning the gap. The receptor comes from a man aged 18-30 years in good health. Some clones in this sample may be carry-over from other donors' samples. This chain joins TRBV10-3 and TRBJ1-2; D uncertain. Sequenced material: naive CD8+ T cells from PBMCs. This CDR3 is CAISDVTAGYTF. CDR3 coding DNA: TGTGCCATCAGTGATGTGACGGCTGGCTACACCTTC.